This TCR beta chain was sequenced for a study of shared clonotypes between healthy human individuals. General study findings and limits: Genetic and exposure-history diversity was limited by the small donor number.

With 0 bases removed from V and 7 bases from J, the gap between germline ends came to 13 bases. The V gene's germline CDR1 is LNHNV and CDR2 YYDKDF (reference sequence). This CDR3 is 15 amino acids long. Clones were sequenced by immunoSEQ multiplex PCR, and TCRdb holds only the in-frame ones, with some missing. The table has under 600,000 clones, 95% to 98% seen once. It was CD45RO-negative cells, positively selected for CCR7, that made up naive CD8 cells, with terminally differentiated effector memory CD45RA+ cells excluded. On this clone: Its cognate antigen is unknown.

This receptor was taken from a man between 25 and 39 years old in good health. The chain joins TRBV15 to TRBJ2-1; tentatively, D is TRBD1 or TRBD2 (5 bases each). The sequenced sample consisted of naive CD8+ T cells sorted from blood. The CDR3 DNA follows: TGTGCCACCAGCAGAGATCTCTCGGGGCAGAATGAGCAGTTCTTC. Translating gives CATSRDLSGQNEQFF.